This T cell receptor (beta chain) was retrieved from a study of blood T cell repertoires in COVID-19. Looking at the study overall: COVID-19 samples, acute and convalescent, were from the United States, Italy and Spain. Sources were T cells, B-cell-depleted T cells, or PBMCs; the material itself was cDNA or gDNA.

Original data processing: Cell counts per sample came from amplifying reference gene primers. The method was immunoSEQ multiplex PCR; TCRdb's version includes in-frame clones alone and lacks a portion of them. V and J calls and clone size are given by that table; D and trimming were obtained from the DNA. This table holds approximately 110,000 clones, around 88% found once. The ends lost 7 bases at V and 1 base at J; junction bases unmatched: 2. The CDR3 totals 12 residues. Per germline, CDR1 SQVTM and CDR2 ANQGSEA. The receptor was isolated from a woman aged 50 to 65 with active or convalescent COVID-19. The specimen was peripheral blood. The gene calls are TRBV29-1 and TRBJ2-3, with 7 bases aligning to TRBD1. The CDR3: CSGQGGTDTQYF. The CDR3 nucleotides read TGCAGCGGCCAGGGGGGCACAGATACGCAGTATTTT.